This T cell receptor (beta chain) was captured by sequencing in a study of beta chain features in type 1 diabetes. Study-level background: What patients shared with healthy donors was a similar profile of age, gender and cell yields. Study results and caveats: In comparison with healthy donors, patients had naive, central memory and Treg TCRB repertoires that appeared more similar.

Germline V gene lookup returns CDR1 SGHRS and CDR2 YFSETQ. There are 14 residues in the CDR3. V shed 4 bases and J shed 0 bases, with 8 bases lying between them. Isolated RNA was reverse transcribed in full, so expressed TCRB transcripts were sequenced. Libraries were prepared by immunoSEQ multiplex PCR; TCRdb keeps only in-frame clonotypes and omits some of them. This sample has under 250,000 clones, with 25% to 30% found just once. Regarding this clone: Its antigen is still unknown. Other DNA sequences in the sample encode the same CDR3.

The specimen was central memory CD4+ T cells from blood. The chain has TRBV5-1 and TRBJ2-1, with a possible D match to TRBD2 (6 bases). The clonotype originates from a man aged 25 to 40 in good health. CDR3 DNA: TGCGCCAGCAGCCTGGGGGGCTCCTACAATGAGCAGTTCTTC. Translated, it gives CASSLGGSYNEQFF.